This T cell receptor beta chain originates from a study of blood T cell repertoires in COVID-19 (TCRdb year 2020). Describing the broader study: Samples from collaborators originated in the United States, Italy and Spain and spanned both the acute and convalescent phases of COVID-19. The prospective study material was composed of cDNA or gDNA derived from T cells, B-cell-depleted T cells, or PBMCs. The dataset comprised deeply sampled blood TCRbeta repertoires from subjects exposed to, actively infected with, or recovered from COVID-19. The repertoires were released in a freely available public database intended as a resource for research on the immune response to SARS-CoV-2. Samples were obtained from the ongoing ImmuneRACE study (first 160 participants) and from approximately 1,200 subjects provided by 6 global collaborators. Sample metadata almost always included a de-identified subject ID, COVID-19 status, age in years and sex. HLA class I and class II types, where available, came from metadata supplied by the sample provider rather than from assay-based typing. Study-wide findings and limitations: How much clinical and demographic metadata was included differed by source and by participant, and the metadata was provided uncurated.

As to this clone: No cognate antigen has been identified for it. Base qualities were left out, and no much larger clone turns up one base away.

The immunoSEQ Assay, a bias-controlled multiplex PCR, was used to amplify TCRbeta CDR3 regions from genomic DNA. On the study's bioinformatics: Nucleated cell counts per sample were estimated from amplification of reference gene primers within the assay. To quantify the absolute abundance of each unique TCRbeta CDR3 rearrangement, sequence reads were collapsed and filtered. For each sample, productive Simpson clonality was calculated as the square root of Simpson's diversity index over productive rearrangements. TCRdb obtained this table from immuneACCESS and retained in-frame rearrangements with V and J assigned. These tables miss some clones; where compared with another copy, unresolved V genes account for less than half of the shortfall, and the remainder is unexplained. That table is the source of V, J and clone size, and D and trimming were worked out from the DNA. This sample gives roughly 220,000 clones in total; roughly four fifths of them show up just once. Together, the top ten hold 7.5% of the sample.

One collaborating source in Seattle enrolled patients while the patients were actively infected and followed the patients over time throughout the course of disease. The collaborating institutions used their own protocols to collect whole blood in K2EDTA tubes. For TCRbeta analysis, collaborators shipped samples in one of three forms: frozen whole blood, isolated PBMCs, or DNA extracted from either of those sample types. Spanning cysteine to phenylalanine, the CDR3 consists of 17 amino acids. The only DNA kept is the CDR3, 51 bases in frame from the first base. Relative to germline, V is missing 5 bases and J is missing 1 base, with 10 bases of the junction outside any gene match. Based on the germline V gene (reference sequence), the CDR1 and CDR2 sequences are LNHDA and SQIVND.

The sequence came from a woman aged 80 or over with COVID-19, enrolled during active disease. Here the chain combines TRBV19 and TRBJ1-1; 10 nucleotides in the junction match TRBD1. The sequenced material came from peripheral blood. The CDR3 protein is CASSYRGQGSGNTEAFF. Read as DNA, the sequence is TGTGCCAGTAGTTATAGGGGACAGGGGAGTGGGAACACTGAAGCTTTCTTT.